This entry concerns a single TCR beta chain. Its antigen is not identified. This record comes from a study of tumor and adjacent non-tumor tissue in lung cancer. Notes on the study in general: Patients with more diverse tumor TCRs had worse survival. In normal lung, the top 100 clones were significantly more dominant than in tumor.

TCRbeta libraries were built with three rounds of nested PCR, modified from ARM-PCR. Each CDR3 protein gets one entry after TCRdb re-called the multiplex PCR reads with MiXCR. Among about 85,000 distinct CDR3 sequences listed, about 61% were seen once. No cell sorting was done before RNA was extracted from the tissue. Germline CDR1 SNHLY, CDR2 FYNNEI. There are 12 residues in the CDR3. Between the trimmed V and J ends, which lost 7 bases and 4 bases, there was a span of 10 bases. The TCR sequence derives from a man in his 70s with non-small cell lung cancer. Material for sequencing was lung tumor tissue. The chain joins TRBV2 to TRBJ1-2; a possible D gene is TRBD1 (5 bases). CDR3 nucleotide sequence: TGTGCCAGCATCGGAACAGGCTATGGCTACACCTTC. The encoded protein is CASIGTGYGYTF.